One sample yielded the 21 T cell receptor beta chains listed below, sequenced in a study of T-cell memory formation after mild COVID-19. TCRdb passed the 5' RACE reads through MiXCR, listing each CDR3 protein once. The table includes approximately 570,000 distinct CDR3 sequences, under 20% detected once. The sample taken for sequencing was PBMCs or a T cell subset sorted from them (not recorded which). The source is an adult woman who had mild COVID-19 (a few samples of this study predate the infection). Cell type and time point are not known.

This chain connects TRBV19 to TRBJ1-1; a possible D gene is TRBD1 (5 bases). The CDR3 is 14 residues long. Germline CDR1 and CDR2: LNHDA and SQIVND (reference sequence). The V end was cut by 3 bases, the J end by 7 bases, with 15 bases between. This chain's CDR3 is CASSMQGSKGEAFF. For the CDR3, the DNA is TGTGCCAGTAGTATGCAGGGATCGAAGGGTGAAGCTTTCTTT. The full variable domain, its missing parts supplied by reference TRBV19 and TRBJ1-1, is DGGITQSPKYLFRKEGQNVTLSCEQNLNHDAMYWYRQDPGQGLRLIYYSQIVNDFQKGDIAEGYSVSREKKESFPLTVTSAQKNPTAFYLCASSMQGSKGEAFFGQGTRLTVV.

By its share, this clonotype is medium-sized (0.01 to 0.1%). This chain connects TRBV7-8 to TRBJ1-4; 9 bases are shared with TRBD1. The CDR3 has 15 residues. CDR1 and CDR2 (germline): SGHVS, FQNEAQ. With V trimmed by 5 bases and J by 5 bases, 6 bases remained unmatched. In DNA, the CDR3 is TGTGCCAGCAGCCAAGGCGGACAGGGGAATGAAAAACTGTTTTTT. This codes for CASSQGGQGNEKLFF.

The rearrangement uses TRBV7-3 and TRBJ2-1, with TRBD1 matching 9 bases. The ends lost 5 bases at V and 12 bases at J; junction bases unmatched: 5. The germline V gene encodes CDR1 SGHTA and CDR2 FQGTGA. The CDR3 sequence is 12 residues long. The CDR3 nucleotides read TGTGCCAGCAGCCCGGGACAGGGCAGGCAGTTCTTC. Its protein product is CASSPGQGRQFF. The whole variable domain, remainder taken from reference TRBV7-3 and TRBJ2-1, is GAGVSQTPSNKVTEKGKYVELRCDPISGHTALYWYRQSLGQGPEFLIYFQGTGAADDSGLPNDRFFAVRPEGSVSTLKIQRTERGDSAVYLCASSPGQGRQFFGPGTRLTVL.

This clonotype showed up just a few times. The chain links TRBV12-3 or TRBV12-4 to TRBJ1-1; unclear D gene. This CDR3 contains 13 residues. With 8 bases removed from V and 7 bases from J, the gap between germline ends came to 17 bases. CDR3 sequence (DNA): TGTGCCAGCTCTTTCGGGGAGGATAGTGAAGCTTTCTTT. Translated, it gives CASSFGEDSEAFF.

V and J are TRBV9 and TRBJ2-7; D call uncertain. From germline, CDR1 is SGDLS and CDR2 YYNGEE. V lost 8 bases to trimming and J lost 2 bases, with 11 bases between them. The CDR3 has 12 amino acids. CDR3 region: CARQYPTYEQYF. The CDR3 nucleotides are TGTGCCAGGCAGTACCCCACCTACGAGCAGTACTTC.

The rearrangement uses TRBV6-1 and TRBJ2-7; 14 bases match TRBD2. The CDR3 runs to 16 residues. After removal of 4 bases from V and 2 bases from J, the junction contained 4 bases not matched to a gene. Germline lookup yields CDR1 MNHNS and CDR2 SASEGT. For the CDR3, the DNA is TGTGCCAGCAGTGTCATGGGACTAGCGGGAGCCTACGAGCAGTACTTC. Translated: CASSVMGLAGAYEQYF.

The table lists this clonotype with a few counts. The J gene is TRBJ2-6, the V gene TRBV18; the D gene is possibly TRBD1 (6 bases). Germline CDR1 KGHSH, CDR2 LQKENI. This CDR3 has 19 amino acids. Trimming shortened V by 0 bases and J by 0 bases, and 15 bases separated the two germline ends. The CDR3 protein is CASSPPDSIIYSGANVLTF. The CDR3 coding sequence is TGTGCCAGCTCACCACCGGACAGCATCATCTACTCTGGGGCCAACGTCCTGACTTTC.

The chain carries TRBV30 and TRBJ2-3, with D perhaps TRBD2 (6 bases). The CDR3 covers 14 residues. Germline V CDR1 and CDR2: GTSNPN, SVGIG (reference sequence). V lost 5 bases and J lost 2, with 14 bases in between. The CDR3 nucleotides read TGTGCCTGGGGACCCGGGACTCCCACAGATACGCAGTATTTT. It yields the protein CAWGPGTPTDTQYF.

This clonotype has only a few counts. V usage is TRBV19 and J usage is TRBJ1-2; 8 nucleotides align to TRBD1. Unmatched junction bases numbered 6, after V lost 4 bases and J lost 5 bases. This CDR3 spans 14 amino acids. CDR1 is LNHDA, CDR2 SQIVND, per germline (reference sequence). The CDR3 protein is CASSSRDRSYGYTF. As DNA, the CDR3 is TGTGCCAGTAGTAGCCGGGACAGGAGTTATGGCTACACCTTC. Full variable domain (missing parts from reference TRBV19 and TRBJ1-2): DGGITQSPKYLFRKEGQNVTLSCEQNLNHDAMYWYRQDPGQGLRLIYYSQIVNDFQKGDIAEGYSVSREKKESFPLTVTSAQKNPTAFYLCASSSRDRSYGYTFGSGTRLTVV.

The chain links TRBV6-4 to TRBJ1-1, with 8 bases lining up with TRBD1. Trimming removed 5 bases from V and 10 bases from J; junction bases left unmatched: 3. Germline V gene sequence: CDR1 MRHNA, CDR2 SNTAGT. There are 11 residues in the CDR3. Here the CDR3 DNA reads TGTGCCAGCAGTCAGGGGGCGGTAGCTTTCTTT. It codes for CASSQGAVAFF.

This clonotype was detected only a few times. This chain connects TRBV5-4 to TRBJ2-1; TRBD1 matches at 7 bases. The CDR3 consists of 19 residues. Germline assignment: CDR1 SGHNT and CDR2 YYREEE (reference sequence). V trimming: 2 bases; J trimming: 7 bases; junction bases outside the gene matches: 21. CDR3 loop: CASSFQGGLRTLRRNEQFF. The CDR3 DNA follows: TGTGCCAGCAGCTTTCAAGGGGGCTTGCGGACCCTTAGAAGGAATGAGCAGTTCTTC. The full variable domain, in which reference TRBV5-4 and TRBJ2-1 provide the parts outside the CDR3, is ETGVTQSPTHLIKTRGQQVTLRCSSQSGHNTVSWYQQALGQGPQFIFQYYREEENGRGNFPPRFSGLQFPNYSSELNVNALELDDSALYLCASSFQGGLRTLRRNEQFFGPGTRLTVL.

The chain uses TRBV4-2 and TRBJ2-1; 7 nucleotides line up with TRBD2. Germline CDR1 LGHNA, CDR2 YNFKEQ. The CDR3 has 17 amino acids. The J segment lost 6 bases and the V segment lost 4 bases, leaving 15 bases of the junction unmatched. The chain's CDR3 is CASSREGSGVRGNEQFF. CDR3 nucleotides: TGTGCCAGCAGCCGGGAGGGAAGCGGGGTAAGGGGCAATGAGCAGTTCTTC.

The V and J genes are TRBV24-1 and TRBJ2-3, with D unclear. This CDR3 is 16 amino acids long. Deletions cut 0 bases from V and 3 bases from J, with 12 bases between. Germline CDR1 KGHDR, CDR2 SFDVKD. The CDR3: CATSDLIRGLTDTQYF. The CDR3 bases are TGTGCCACCAGTGATTTGATCAGAGGCCTGACAGATACGCAGTATTTT.

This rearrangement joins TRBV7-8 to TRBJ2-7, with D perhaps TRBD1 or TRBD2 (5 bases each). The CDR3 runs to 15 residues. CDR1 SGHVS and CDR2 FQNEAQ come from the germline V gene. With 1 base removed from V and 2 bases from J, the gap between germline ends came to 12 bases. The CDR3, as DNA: TGTGCCAGCAGCTTAGAAAGAGGGACCACCTACGAGCAGTACTTC. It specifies CASSLERGTTYEQYF.

Here the CDR3 DNA reads TGTGCCAGCAGTCCCGGGGGAATAGGGGAGCTGTTTTTT. Encoded protein: CASSPGGIGELFF. This chain uses TRBV6-6 with TRBJ2-2; perhaps TRBD2 as D (6 bases). V lost 5 bases and J 8 bases, leaving 12 bases between the germline ends. The CDR3 is 13 residues long. Germline CDR1 MNHNY, CDR2 SVGAGI (reference sequence).

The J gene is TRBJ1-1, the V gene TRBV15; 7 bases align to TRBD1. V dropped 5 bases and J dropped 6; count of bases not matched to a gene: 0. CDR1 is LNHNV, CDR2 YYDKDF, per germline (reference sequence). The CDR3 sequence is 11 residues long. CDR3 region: CATSGQAEAFF. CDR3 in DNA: TGTGCCACCAGCGGACAGGCTGAAGCTTTCTTT.

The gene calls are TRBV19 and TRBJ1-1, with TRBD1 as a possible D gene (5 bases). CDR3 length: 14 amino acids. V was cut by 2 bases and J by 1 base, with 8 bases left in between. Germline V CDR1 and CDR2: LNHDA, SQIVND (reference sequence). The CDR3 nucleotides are TGTGCCAGTAGTATATGGGGACGGAACACTGAAGCTTTCTTT. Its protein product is CASSIWGRNTEAFF.

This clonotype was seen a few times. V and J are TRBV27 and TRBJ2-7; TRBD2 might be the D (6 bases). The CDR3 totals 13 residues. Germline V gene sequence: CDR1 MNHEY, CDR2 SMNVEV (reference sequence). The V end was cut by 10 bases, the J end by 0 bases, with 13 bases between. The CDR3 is CATLGEDSYEQYF. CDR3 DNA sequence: TGTGCCACCTTGGGGGAGGACTCCTACGAGCAGTACTTC.

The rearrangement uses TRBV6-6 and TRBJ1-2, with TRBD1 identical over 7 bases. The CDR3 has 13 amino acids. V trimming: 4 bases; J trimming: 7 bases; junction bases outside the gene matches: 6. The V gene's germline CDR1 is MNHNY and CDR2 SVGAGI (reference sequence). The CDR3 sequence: CASSFDRASGYTF. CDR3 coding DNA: TGTGCCAGCAGTTTTGACAGGGCGTCTGGCTACACCTTC.

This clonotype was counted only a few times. Written as DNA, the CDR3 is TGTGCCAGCAGCTTTGTGCGGGGAGGGGCCAACGTCCTGACTTTC. Its protein product is CASSFVRGGANVLTF. The genes are TRBV5-6 and TRBJ2-6; possible D gene TRBD2, 6 bases. CDR3 length: 15 amino acids. CDR1 and CDR2 (germline): SGHDT, YYEEEE. Between the trimmed V and J ends, which lost 2 bases and 4 bases, there was a span of 10 bases.

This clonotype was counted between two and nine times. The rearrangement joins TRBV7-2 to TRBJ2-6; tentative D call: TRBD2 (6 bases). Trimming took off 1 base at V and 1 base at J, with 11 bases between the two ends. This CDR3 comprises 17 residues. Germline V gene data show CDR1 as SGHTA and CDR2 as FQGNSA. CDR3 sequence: CASSLGGGLSGANVLTF. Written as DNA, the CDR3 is TGTGCCAGCAGCTTAGGGGGAGGTTTGTCTGGGGCCAACGTCCTGACTTTC. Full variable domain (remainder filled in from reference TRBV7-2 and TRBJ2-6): GAGVSQSPSNKVTEKGKDVELRCDPISGHTALYWYRQSLGQGLEFLIYFQGNSAPDKSGLPSDRFSAERTGGSVSTLTIQRTQQEDSAVYLCASSLGGGLSGANVLTFGAGSRLTVL.